Below, 20 T cell receptor beta chains from the same sample are listed, as sequenced in a study of blood T cell repertoires in COVID-19. Assay: immunoSEQ multiplex PCR; the TCRdb copy retains only in-frame clones and omits some. Of about 150,000 clones listed, approximately 73% are singletons. The sample comprised peripheral blood. These receptors were obtained from an elderly woman with acute or convalescent COVID-19.

This chain uses TRBV6-6 with TRBJ2-7; tentative D call: TRBD2 (6 bases). Trimming shortened V by 0 bases and J by 3 bases, and 12 bases separated the two germline ends. This CDR3 contains 15 residues. CDR1 is MNHNY, CDR2 SVGAGI, per germline (reference sequence). CDR3: CASSYSGGVGYEQYF. CDR3 DNA sequence: TGTGCCAGCAGTTACTCGGGCGGGGTAGGCTACGAGCAGTACTTC.

This sequence joins TRBV14 and TRBJ1-1; TRBD1 aligns across 8 bases. The length of the CDR3 is 16 residues. Germline V CDR1 and CDR2: SGHDN, FVKESK. The V gene end was trimmed by 1 base and the J gene end by 9 bases; junction bases not matched to a gene: 13. The CDR3 DNA is TGTGCCAGCAGCCAAGGCGTAGGGACAGGCGCCTTACAAGCTTTCTTT. Its translation: CASSQGVGTGALQAFF. The full variable domain, with the rest looked up from reference TRBV14 and TRBJ1-1, is EAGVTQFPSHSVIEKGQTVTLRCDPISGHDNLYWYRRVMGKEIKFLLHFVKESKQDESGMPNNRFLAERTGGTYSTLKVQPAELEDSGVYFCASSQGVGTGALQAFFGQGTRLTVV.

The J gene is TRBJ1-2, the V gene TRBV7-2; D is unclear. There are 13 residues in the CDR3. Germline CDR1 is SGHTA and CDR2 is FQGNSA. V was trimmed by 7 bases and J by 3 bases, leaving 12 bases between them. The CDR3 region has the DNA TGTGCCAGCACCGCGGTTACGGACTATGGCTACACCTTC. It specifies CASTAVTDYGYTF.

The CDR3 reads CASSEAFGTGALEQYF. The CDR3 bases are TGTGCCAGCAGTGAAGCTTTCGGGACAGGGGCTCTCGAGCAGTACTTC. This chain uses TRBV2 with TRBJ2-7; 10 nucleotides align to TRBD1. CDR1 and CDR2 (germline): SNHLY, FYNNEI. Unmatched junction bases numbered 8, after V lost 0 bases and J lost 6 bases. There are 16 residues in the CDR3.

The CDR3 spells CASSSAELSEAFF. In DNA form, the CDR3 reads TGTGCCAGCAGTTCCGCGGAGTTGTCGGAGGCTTTCTTT. This chain links TRBV2 with TRBJ1-1, with no clear D. Germline CDR1 SNHLY, CDR2 FYNNEI. The CDR3 has 13 residues. V lost 5 bases and J lost 11, with 18 bases in between.

This clone came up a few times. The chain joins TRBV9 to TRBJ1-2, with 7 bases lining up with TRBD1. The CDR3 contains 13 residues. The V gene end was trimmed by 6 bases and the J gene end by 3 bases; junction bases not matched to a gene: 5. Germline CDR1 SGDLS, CDR2 YYNGEE. The CDR3 loop is CASTLGQDYGYTF. CDR3 in DNA: TGTGCCAGCACCTTAGGACAGGACTATGGCTACACCTTC.

This chain uses TRBV30 with TRBJ2-5; D may be TRBD2 (7 bases). The CDR3 loop spans 15 amino acids. Germline V CDR1 and CDR2: GTSNPN, SVGIG (reference sequence). The V and J ends lost 4 bases and 0 bases respectively, with 15 bases between them. CDR3 sequence: CAWTPGGGYQETQYF. CDR3 coding DNA: TGTGCCTGGACGCCGGGCGGGGGCTACCAAGAGACCCAGTACTTC.

The rearrangement uses TRBV30 and TRBJ2-7; D uncertain. Germline V gene lookup returns CDR1 GTSNPN and CDR2 SVGIG (reference sequence). V was pared by 0 bases and J by 1 base, with 10 bases between. There are 14 residues in the CDR3. This CDR3 is CAWSVSVVSYEQYF. DNA of the CDR3: TGTGCCTGGAGTGTTTCTGTAGTTTCCTACGAGCAGTACTTC.

The rearrangement uses TRBV6-2 or TRBV6-3 and TRBJ2-7, with D possibly being TRBD2 (5 bases). Germline V gene lookup returns CDR1 MNHEY and CDR2 SVGEGT. The CDR3 has 15 residues. V lost 2 bases and J lost 3, with 14 bases in between. The CDR3 sequence is CASSYPDTGGYEQYF. CDR3 in DNA: TGTGCCAGCAGTTACCCAGACACTGGAGGCTACGAGCAGTACTTC.

The chain has TRBV4-2 and TRBJ2-2; D is unclear. Germline V lookup: CDR1 LGHNA, CDR2 YNFKEQ. The V gene lost 0 bases and the J gene lost 6 bases, with 8 bases spanning the gap. This CDR3 spans 14 amino acids. CDR3 sequence reads: CASSQDNTPGELFF. The CDR3 DNA reads as TGTGCCAGCAGCCAAGATAATACTCCCGGGGAGCTGTTTTTT.

This clone was detected a few times. This chain connects TRBV5-1 to TRBJ2-1; 14 bases agree with TRBD2. Losses at the gene ends were 4 bases for V and 15 bases for J; bases not matched to a gene: 9. CDR3 length: 14 residues. Germline-derived CDR1 and CDR2 are SGHRS and YFSETQ. The CDR3 DNA follows: TGCGCCAGCAGCCCGGGACTAGCGGGAGAGAGGCGGTTCTTC. This translates into CASSPGLAGERRFF.

This clone has just a few counts. The chain is built from TRBV27 and TRBJ2-7, with 10 bases that match TRBD2. Germline loops: CDR1 MNHEY, CDR2 SMNVEV (reference sequence). This CDR3 contains 15 residues. V lost 5 bases to trimming and J lost 1 base; unmatched junction nucleotides: 5. CDR3 coding DNA: TGTGCCAGCAGTGTTAAGCGGGGGGGGTCCTACGAGCAGTACTTC. This codes for CASSVKRGGSYEQYF.

This clone turned up a few times. The V call is TRBV28, the J call TRBJ1-6, with 9 bases aligning to TRBD1. This CDR3 has 15 residues. Germline V lookup: CDR1 MDHEN, CDR2 SYDVKM. With 2 bases clipped from V and 10 bases from J, the junction kept 6 bases outside the gene matches. The CDR3 coding sequence is TGTGCCAGCAGTTTAGGGACAGGGACCCGCTCACCCCTCCACTTT. It specifies CASSLGTGTRSPLHF.

The chain combines TRBV19 with TRBJ2-3, with 8 nucleotides matching TRBD1. V lost 10 bases to trimming and J lost 2 bases; unmatched junction nucleotides: 8. The germline gives CDR1 LNHDA, CDR2 SQIVND (reference sequence). This CDR3 has 14 amino acids. The CDR3 region has the DNA TGTGCCACCCAGGGGGCGCAACTCACAGATACGCAGTATTTT. This gives the protein CATQGAQLTDTQYF.

The chain recombines TRBV5-1 with TRBJ2-2; a weak D match, TRBD1 (5 bases). This CDR3 has 16 residues. The V and J ends lost 1 base and 5 bases respectively, with 15 bases between them. The V gene's germline CDR1 is SGHRS and CDR2 YFSETQ. CDR3 bases: TGCGCCAGCAGCTTGTCTGGGTGGGGCAAAACCGGGGAGCTGTTTTTT. Protein sequence: CASSLSGWGKTGELFF. Looking up the rest from reference TRBV5-1 and TRBJ2-2 gives the full variable domain: KAGVTQTPRYLIKTRGQQVTLSCSPISGHRSVSWYQQTPGQGLQFLFEYFSETQRNKGNFPGRFSGRQFSNSRSEMNVSTLELGDSALYLCASSLSGWGKTGELFFGEGSRLTVL.

This rearrangement joins TRBV24-1 to TRBJ2-3; 8 bases align to TRBD2. The V gene end was trimmed by 3 bases and the J gene end by 2 bases; junction bases not matched to a gene: 3. CDR1 and CDR2 from the germline V gene are KGHDR and SFDVKD. The CDR3 is 15 residues long. The DNA for the CDR3 is TGTGCCACCAGTGATGGCGGGGGGCACACAGATACGCAGTATTTT. Its translation is CATSDGGGHTDTQYF.

J is TRBJ1-5 and V is TRBV7-2, with D unclear. V lost 5 bases and J lost 7, with 15 bases in between. This CDR3 is 14 amino acids long. Germline CDR1 reads SGHTA; CDR2 reads FQGNSA. The chain's CDR3 is CASSTGTTRQPQHF. The CDR3 DNA sequence: TGTGCCAGCAGCACGGGAACGACCCGACAGCCCCAGCATTTT.

This chain links TRBV19 with TRBJ1-1, with a possible D match to TRBD1 (5 bases). The germline V gene encodes CDR1 LNHDA and CDR2 SQIVND (reference sequence). Trimming took 5 bases from V and 2 from J, leaving 12 bases between them. CDR3 length: 14 amino acids. CDR3 DNA: TGTGCCAGTAGTCCCCAGACAGTTAACACTGAAGCTTTCTTT. Amino acids: CASSPQTVNTEAFF.

The J gene is TRBJ1-5, the V gene TRBV2; no clear D. V lost 1 base and J 3 bases, leaving 4 bases between the germline ends. Germline CDR1 is SNHLY and CDR2 is FYNNEI. This CDR3 region has 13 residues. The CDR3 sequence: CASSEVFNQPQHF. The CDR3 region has the DNA TGTGCCAGCAGTGAAGTCTTCAATCAGCCCCAGCATTTT. The full variable domain, with the rest looked up from reference TRBV2 and TRBJ1-5, is EPEVTQTPSHQVTQMGQEVILRCVPISNHLYFYWYRQILGQKVEFLVSFYNNEISEKSEIFDDQFSVERPDGSNFTLKIRSTKLEDSAMYFCASSEVFNQPQHFGDGTRLSIL.

The V gene is TRBV7-9, the J gene TRBJ1-1, with 7 bases lining up with TRBD1. Germline CDR1 reads SEHNR; CDR2 reads FQNEAQ (reference sequence). The CDR3 runs 14 residues. After removal of 1 base from V and 11 bases from J, the junction contained 10 bases not matched to a gene. In nucleotides, the CDR3 is TGTGCCAGCAGCTTAGACCGACAGGGTACGGTGGCTTTCTTT. Its protein is CASSLDRQGTVAFF.